This T cell receptor (beta chain) is from a study of cytomegalovirus exposure and HLA in healthy donors. Assay: immunoSEQ multiplex PCR; the TCRdb copy retains only in-frame clones and omits some. The data show about 220,000 clones, around 88% seen once. Per the germline V gene, CDR1 is LNHDA and CDR2 is SQIVND (reference sequence). The CDR3 sequence is 13 residues long. V lost 4 bases to trimming and J lost 9 bases; unmatched junction nucleotides: 0. The TCR comes from a woman between 18 and 29 years old in good health and CMV-seronegative. The V and J genes are TRBV19 and TRBJ2-1, with 13 bases lining up with TRBD2. The material sequenced was PBMCs. CDR3 sequence reads: CASSRTSGSEQFF. Written as DNA, the CDR3 is TGTGCCAGTAGTAGGACTAGCGGGAGTGAGCAGTTCTTC.